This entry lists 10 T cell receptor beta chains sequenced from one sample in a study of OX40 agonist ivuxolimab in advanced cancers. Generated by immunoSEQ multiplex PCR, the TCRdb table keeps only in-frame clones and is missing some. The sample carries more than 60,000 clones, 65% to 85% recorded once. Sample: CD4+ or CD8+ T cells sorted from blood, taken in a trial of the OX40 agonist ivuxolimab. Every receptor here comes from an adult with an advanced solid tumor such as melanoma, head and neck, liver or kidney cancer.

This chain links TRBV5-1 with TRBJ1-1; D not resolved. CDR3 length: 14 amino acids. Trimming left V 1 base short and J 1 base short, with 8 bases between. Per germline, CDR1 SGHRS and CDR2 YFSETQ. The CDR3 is CASSLNSKNTEAFF. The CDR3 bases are TGCGCCAGCAGCTTGAACAGCAAGAACACTGAAGCTTTCTTT.

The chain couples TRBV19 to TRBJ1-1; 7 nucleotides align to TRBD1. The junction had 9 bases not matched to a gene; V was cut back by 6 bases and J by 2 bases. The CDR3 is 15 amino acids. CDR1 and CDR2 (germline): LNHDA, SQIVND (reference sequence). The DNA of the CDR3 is TGTGCCAGTAGCCCTGCAAGGGGGCCAAACACTGAAGCTTTCTTT. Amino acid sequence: CASSPARGPNTEAFF.

CDR3 sequence reads: CASASGQGVTEAFF. The DNA for the CDR3 is TGTGCCAGCGCCTCGGGACAGGGAGTCACTGAAGCTTTCTTT. The V call is TRBV6-5, the J call TRBJ1-1; 9 bases are a match to TRBD1. With 8 bases clipped from V and 4 bases from J, the junction kept 8 bases outside the gene matches. The CDR3 length is 14 residues. Germline CDR1 is MNHEY and CDR2 is SVGAGI.

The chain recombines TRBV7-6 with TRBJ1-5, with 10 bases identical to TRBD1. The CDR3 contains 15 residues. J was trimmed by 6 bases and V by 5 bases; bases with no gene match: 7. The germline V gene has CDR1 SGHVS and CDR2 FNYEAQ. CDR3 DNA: TGTGCCAGCAGCCGGGACAGGGGATTTGGTCAGCCCCAGCATTTT. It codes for CASSRDRGFGQPQHF.

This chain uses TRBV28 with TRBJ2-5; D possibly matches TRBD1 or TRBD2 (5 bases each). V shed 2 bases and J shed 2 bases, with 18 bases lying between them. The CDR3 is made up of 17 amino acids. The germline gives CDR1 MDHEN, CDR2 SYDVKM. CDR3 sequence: CASSLIGRMGEQETQYF. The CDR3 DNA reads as TGTGCCAGCAGTTTAATTGGTCGGATGGGGGAACAAGAGACCCAGTACTTC.

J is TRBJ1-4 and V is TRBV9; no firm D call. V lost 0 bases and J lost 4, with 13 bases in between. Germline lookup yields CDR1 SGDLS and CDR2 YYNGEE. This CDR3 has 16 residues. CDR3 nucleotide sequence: TGTGCCAGCAGCGTAGGCCTCTCTGGTGGTAATGAAAAACTGTTTTTT. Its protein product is CASSVGLSGGNEKLFF.

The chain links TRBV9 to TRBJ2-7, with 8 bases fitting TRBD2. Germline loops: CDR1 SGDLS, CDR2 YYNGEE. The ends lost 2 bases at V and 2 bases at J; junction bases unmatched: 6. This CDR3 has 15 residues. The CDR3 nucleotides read TGTGCCAGCAGCGTGGGACTCGGGGGGGCCTACGAGCAGTACTTC. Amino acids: CASSVGLGGAYEQYF.

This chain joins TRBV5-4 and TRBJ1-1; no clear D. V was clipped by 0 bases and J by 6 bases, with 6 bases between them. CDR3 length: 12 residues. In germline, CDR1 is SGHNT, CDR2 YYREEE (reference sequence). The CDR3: CASSLGTPEAFF. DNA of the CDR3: TGTGCCAGCAGCTTGGGGACCCCTGAAGCTTTCTTT. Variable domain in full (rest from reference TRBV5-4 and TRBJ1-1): ETGVTQSPTHLIKTRGQQVTLRCSSQSGHNTVSWYQQALGQGPQFIFQYYREEENGRGNFPPRFSGLQFPNYSSELNVNALELDDSALYLCASSLGTPEAFFGQGTRLTVV.

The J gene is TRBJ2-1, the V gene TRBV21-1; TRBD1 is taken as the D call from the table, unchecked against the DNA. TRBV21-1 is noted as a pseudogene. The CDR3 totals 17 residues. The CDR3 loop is CASSIRAPEDRYNEQFF. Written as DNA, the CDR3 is TGTGCCAGCAGCATCCGGGCCCCTGAGGACAGGTACAATGAGCAGTTCTTC.

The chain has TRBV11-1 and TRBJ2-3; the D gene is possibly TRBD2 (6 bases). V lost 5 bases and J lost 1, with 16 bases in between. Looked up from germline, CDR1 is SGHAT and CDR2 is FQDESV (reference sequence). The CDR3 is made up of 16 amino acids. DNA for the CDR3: TGTGCCAGCAGCCACTGGGGGGTGGGTGGCACAGATACGCAGTATTTT. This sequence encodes CASSHWGVGGTDTQYF.